The sequence of this T cell receptor (beta chain) was determined in a study of blood T cells in healthy people across ages. This clonotype has only a few counts. A second PCR of about 6 to 12 cycles used a sample-barcoded 5' primer and a J-beta primer mix. MiXCR, applied by TCRdb to the 5' RACE reads, yields one record per CDR3 protein. The data show some 760,000 distinct CDR3 sequences, 25% seen once. The CDR3 sequence is 15 residues long. In germline, CDR1 is MNHNS, CDR2 SASEGT. The study recruited healthy Caucasian donors from Russia who were aged roughly 6 to 95. A further study also used this sample, focusing on T cells of mothers and their children.

V is TRBV6-1 and J is TRBJ2-5; TRBD1 matches 8 bases. The J call may be wrong; the DNA end is better matched by TRBJ2-1. The TCR comes from a boy between 10 and 17 years old in good health. Sequenced sample: blood. The DNA for the CDR3 is TGTGCCAGCAGAGGATGGGGACAGGTAGACAATGAGCAGTTCTTC. Amino acid sequence: CASRGWGQVDNEQFF.